What follows are 20 T cell receptor beta chains derived from one specimen sequenced in a study of shared clonotypes between healthy human individuals. Data came from immunoSEQ multiplex PCR; TCRdb stores just in-frame clones and leaves some out. The sample lists 2,500,000 or so clones; roughly 92% were seen once. The sequencing input was naive CD4+ T cells from PBMCs. The sample's subset: CD45RA+ positively selected. These receptors all come from a man aged 18 to 35 in good health. Some clones in this sample may be carry-over from other donors' samples.

V and J are TRBV7-3 and TRBJ2-7, with 7 nucleotides matching TRBD2. V shed 5 bases, J shed 7 bases, and the junction held 20 bases outside the gene matches. In germline, CDR1 is SGHTA, CDR2 FQGTGA. The CDR3 is 17 residues long. CDR3: CASSPRGGRTSLGEQYF. CDR3 DNA sequence: TGTGCCAGCAGCCCCCGAGGAGGAAGGACTAGTCTAGGAGAGCAGTACTTC.

The V call is TRBV29-1, the J call TRBJ2-7; D unresolved. This CDR3 contains 13 residues. V gave up 8 bases and J gave up 7 bases, with 21 bases separating them. Per the germline V gene, CDR1 is SQVTM and CDR2 is ANQGSEA. CDR3 amino acids: CSSFAPLTGEQYF. DNA for the CDR3: TGCAGCTCCTTTGCTCCACTCACCGGGGAGCAGTACTTC.

The genes are TRBV6-5 and TRBJ1-2, with D possibly being TRBD1 (5 bases). Germline CDR1 and CDR2: MNHEY and SVGAGI. The CDR3 has 13 amino acids. The V and J ends lost 7 bases and 6 bases respectively, with 15 bases between them. The CDR3 DNA follows: TGTGCCAGCATGGCGGGGACTGGGCATGGCTACACCTTC. Its protein is CASMAGTGHGYTF.

The V and J genes are TRBV28 and TRBJ2-2; TRBD2 agrees at 9 bases. From germline, CDR1 is MDHEN and CDR2 SYDVKM. With V trimmed by 3 bases and J by 1 base, 9 bases remained unmatched. CDR3 length equals 18 residues. CDR3 sequence: CASSFWIAGDENTGELFF. DNA for the CDR3: TGTGCCAGCAGTTTTTGGATAGCGGGGGACGAGAACACCGGGGAGCTGTTTTTT.

The rearrangement joins TRBV9 to TRBJ1-1, with D possibly matching TRBD1 (5 bases). Trimming removed 3 bases from V and 3 bases from J, with 12 bases in between. The CDR3 runs to 14 residues. Per germline, CDR1 SGDLS and CDR2 YYNGEE. CDR3 in DNA: TGTGCCAGCAGCGCCTGGGACCGATACACTGAAGCTTTCTTT. The encoded protein is CASSAWDRYTEAFF. The variable domain in full, completed from reference TRBV9 and TRBJ1-1, reads DSGVTQTPKHLITATGQRVTLRCSPRSGDLSVYWYQQSLDQGLQFLIQYYNGEERAKGNILERFSAQQFPDLHSELNLSSLELGDSALYFCASSAWDRYTEAFFGQGTRLTVV.

This rearrangement joins TRBV5-1 to TRBJ2-1, with TRBD2 matching 10 bases. The CDR3 has 16 residues. The trim removed 4 bases at V and 2 bases at J, leaving 6 bases unmatched. Germline CDR1 and CDR2: SGHRS and YFSETQ. Here the CDR3 DNA reads TGCGCCAGCAGCCCGAGAGGACTAGCGGCCTACAATGAGCAGTTCTTC. It is translated as CASSPRGLAAYNEQFF.

The gene calls are TRBV6-1 and TRBJ2-5, with 7 nucleotides matching TRBD1. Germline V gene sequence: CDR1 MNHNS, CDR2 SASEGT. V lost 10 bases to trimming and J lost 0 bases; unmatched junction nucleotides: 5. The CDR3 runs 13 residues. CDR3 loop: CATLQGYQETQYF. The CDR3 region has the DNA TGTGCCACCCTACAGGGGTACCAAGAGACCCAGTACTTC.

DNA of the CDR3: TGTGCCAGCAGTGGGGTGGTCCCCCCCGGAAACATTCAGTACTTC. Its translation: CASSGVVPPGNIQYF. The genes are TRBV2 and TRBJ2-4; D is unresolved. Germline V gene lookup returns CDR1 SNHLY and CDR2 FYNNEI. With 4 bases removed from V and 6 bases from J, the gap between germline ends came to 16 bases. The CDR3 has 15 amino acids.

This clone occurred once. V and J are TRBV28 and TRBJ2-2; unclear D gene. There are 13 residues in the CDR3. In germline, CDR1 is MDHEN, CDR2 SYDVKM. Trimming removed 4 bases from V and 7 bases from J, with 10 bases in between. In DNA, the CDR3 is TGTGCCAGCAGTTCGGGCCAATTCGGGGAGCTGTTTTTT. Encoded protein: CASSSGQFGELFF.

The chain carries TRBV5-5 and TRBJ2-1; D is ambiguous. V was cut by 1 base and J by 1 base, with 12 bases left in between. This CDR3 spans 16 amino acids. The germline gives CDR1 SGHKS, CDR2 YYEKEE (reference sequence). This CDR3 is CASSLSTPLSYNEQFF. The CDR3 DNA is TGTGCCAGCAGCTTGAGTACGCCCCTTTCCTACAATGAGCAGTTCTTC.

The chain is built from TRBV30 and TRBJ2-5; 11 bases line up with TRBD2. Germline-derived CDR1 and CDR2 are GTSNPN and SVGIG (reference sequence). J was trimmed by 5 bases and V by 4 bases; bases with no gene match: 6. The CDR3 totals 14 residues. The CDR3 spells CAWTSLAGGETQYF. The CDR3 region has the DNA TGTGCCTGGACCTCCCTAGCGGGAGGCGAGACCCAGTACTTC. The entire variable domain, with the rest obtained from reference TRBV30 and TRBJ2-5, is as follows: SQTIHQWPATLVQPVGSPLSLECTVEGTSNPNLYWYRQAAGRGLQLLFYSVGIGQISSEVPQNLSASRPQDRQFILSSKKLLLSDSGFYLCAWTSLAGGETQYFGPGTRLLVL.

The CDR3 DNA sequence: TGTGCCAGCAGCGTGTGGGGCGCGGGGTTGGAGCAGTACTTC. Protein sequence: CASSVWGAGLEQYF. This chain connects TRBV5-5 to TRBJ2-7; D possibly corresponds to TRBD2 (6 bases). The CDR3 consists of 14 residues. Deletions cut 4 bases from V and 7 bases from J, with 18 bases between. Germline values: CDR1 SGHKS, CDR2 YYEKEE (reference sequence).

This chain links TRBV5-4 with TRBJ2-2; 9 bases are shared with TRBD1. The ends lost 2 bases at V and 5 bases at J; junction bases unmatched: 4. The CDR3 consists of 15 residues. From germline, CDR1 is SGHNT and CDR2 YYREEE (reference sequence). The DNA of the CDR3 is TGTGCCAGCAGCTTAGAGACAGGGGGGACCGGGGAGCTGTTTTTT. Its protein is CASSLETGGTGELFF.

The genes are TRBV11-3 and TRBJ2-7; 7 bases are a match to TRBD2. J was trimmed by 6 bases and V by 3 bases; bases with no gene match: 5. The CDR3 runs to 13 residues. Germline loops: CDR1 SGHNT, CDR2 YENEEA. CDR3 in DNA: TGTGCCAGCAGCTTCACACGACTAGCCGAGCAGTACTTC. It codes for CASSFTRLAEQYF.

This clone was found once. The chain has TRBV7-2 and TRBJ2-5, with D maybe TRBD2 (5 bases). The CDR3 is 14 amino acids. Looked up from germline, CDR1 is SGHTA and CDR2 is FQGNSA. V was clipped by 3 bases and J by 5 bases, with 13 bases between them. CDR3 bases: TGTGCCAGCAGCTTGTTTGGGAGAGGGGAGACCCAGTACTTC. Protein product: CASSLFGRGETQYF.

V gene TRBV5-4 combines with J gene TRBJ2-1; tentatively, D is TRBD2 (5 bases). The CDR3 runs 16 residues. Germline values: CDR1 SGHNT, CDR2 YYREEE (reference sequence). Trimming pared 3 bases from V and 8 bases from J, leaving 21 bases between. CDR3 region: CASSSAGVLPFHEQFF. CDR3 in DNA: TGTGCCAGCAGCTCAGCCGGGGTCCTCCCATTCCATGAGCAGTTCTTC.

The V gene is TRBV19, the J gene TRBJ2-1, with a tentative D call TRBD2 (5 bases). The CDR3 runs to 15 residues. V was trimmed by 2 bases and J by 7 bases, leaving 15 bases between them. CDR1 is LNHDA, CDR2 SQIVND, per germline (reference sequence). The CDR3, as DNA: TGTGCCAGTAGTATATTCCTAGCTGTGGGGAATGAGCAGTTCTTC. Amino acid sequence: CASSIFLAVGNEQFF. The entire variable domain, with the rest obtained from reference TRBV19 and TRBJ2-1, is as follows: DGGITQSPKYLFRKEGQNVTLSCEQNLNHDAMYWYRQDPGQGLRLIYYSQIVNDFQKGDIAEGYSVSREKKESFPLTVTSAQKNPTAFYLCASSIFLAVGNEQFFGPGTRLTVL.

This chain links TRBV4-1 with TRBJ2-6; 8 positions agree with TRBD1. Germline CDR1 MGHRA, CDR2 YSYEKL. This CDR3 region has 19 residues. With V trimmed by 0 bases and J by 0 bases, 7 bases remained unmatched. The CDR3 DNA is TGCGCCAGCAGCCAAGATATGAAGGGACAGGTCTCTGGGGCCAACGTCCTGACTTTC. Its protein is CASSQDMKGQVSGANVLTF.

The chain recombines TRBV7-2 with TRBJ2-1; D remains ambiguous. Germline V gene lookup returns CDR1 SGHTA and CDR2 FQGNSA. This CDR3 spans 12 amino acids. Trimming pared 5 bases from V and 9 bases from J, leaving 11 bases between. The CDR3 here is CASSQARGEQFF. The CDR3 coding sequence is TGTGCCAGCAGCCAGGCCAGAGGTGAGCAGTTCTTC.

The chain links TRBV30 to TRBJ1-2; D gene unclear. The CDR3 runs to 15 residues. CDR1 and CDR2 (germline): GTSNPN, SVGIG (reference sequence). V lost 2 bases, J lost 4 bases, and 17 bases lay in between. CDR3 amino acids: CAWSLPGLRPYGYTF. CDR3 DNA sequence: TGTGCCTGGAGTCTCCCGGGCCTCAGACCCTATGGCTACACCTTC.